The next 26 T cell receptor beta chains were all read from a single sample in a study of shared clonotypes between healthy human individuals. Repertoires were generated with immunoSEQ multiplex PCR, while TCRdb's copy carries only in-frame clones and drops some. The sample has about half a million clones, about 85% seen once. Sequencing was performed on PBMCs. These receptors originate from a woman in her 40s in good health. Some clones in this sample may be carry-over from other donors' samples.

This chain connects TRBV5-4 to TRBJ2-7; TRBD1 matches at 7 bases. The germline CDR1 and CDR2 sequences are SGHNT and YYREEE (reference sequence). V was pared by 5 bases and J by 0 bases, with 8 bases of the junction left unmatched. The CDR3 is 15 residues long. The CDR3 DNA reads TGTGCCAGCAGGTCGGGACAGATGAGCTCCTACGAGCAGTACTTC. Its translation: CASRSGQMSSYEQYF.

V and J are TRBV27 and TRBJ2-2, with 8 bases matching TRBD1. V shed 5 bases and J 0 bases; nucleotides not matched to a gene: 2. Germline CDR1 is MNHEY and CDR2 is SMNVEV (reference sequence). This CDR3 contains 15 residues. CDR3 amino acids: CASSADRANTGELFF. In DNA, the CDR3 is TGTGCCAGCAGTGCGGACAGGGCGAACACCGGGGAGCTGTTTTTT.

The chain employs TRBV5-4 and TRBJ1-2, with D maybe TRBD1 (6 bases). V was clipped by 2 bases and J by 0 bases, with 11 bases between them. CDR1 and CDR2 (germline): SGHNT, YYREEE (reference sequence). The CDR3 sequence is 15 residues long. CDR3 region: CASSLGGPTNYGYTF. The DNA for the CDR3 is TGTGCCAGCAGCTTAGGGGGGCCGACTAACTATGGCTACACCTTC.

V and J are TRBV15 and TRBJ2-3; D call uncertain. The germline CDR1 and CDR2 sequences are LNHNV and YYDKDF (reference sequence). Trimming removed 9 bases at V and 6 bases at J, with 19 bases between. CDR3 length: 14 residues. CDR3 amino acids: CATALGSNGDTQYF. CDR3 sequence (DNA): TGTGCCACGGCCTTGGGGTCAAATGGGGATACGCAGTATTTT.

The V call is TRBV11-2, the J call TRBJ2-3; possible D gene TRBD2, 7 bases. This CDR3 is 15 amino acids long. Trimming took 1 base from V and 3 from J, leaving 11 bases between them. The germline V gene has CDR1 SGHAT and CDR2 FQNNGV. CDR3 DNA: TGTGCCAGCAGCTTAGGGGGGCGGGAGACAGATACGCAGTATTTT. Translation: CASSLGGRETDTQYF.

Comments on this clone: Other DNA sequences of this sample code for an identical CDR3. The V call is TRBV30, the J call TRBJ2-7, with D unresolved. Germline lookup yields CDR1 GTSNPN and CDR2 SVGIG (reference sequence). The CDR3 has 12 residues. The V and J ends lost 0 bases and 2 bases respectively, with 5 bases between them. CDR3 sequence: CAWSVGPYEQYF. The CDR3, as DNA: TGTGCCTGGAGTGTAGGCCCCTACGAGCAGTACTTC. Using reference TRBV30 and TRBJ2-7 for the parts outside the CDR3, the full variable domain is SQTIHQWPATLVQPVGSPLSLECTVEGTSNPNLYWYRQAAGRGLQLLFYSVGIGQISSEVPQNLSASRPQDRQFILSSKKLLLSDSGFYLCAWSVGPYEQYFGPGTRLTVT.

The V and J genes are TRBV19 and TRBJ1-1, with unresolved D. The CDR3 length is 12 residues. Germline assignment: CDR1 LNHDA and CDR2 SQIVND (reference sequence). Trimming stripped 1 base from V and 4 bases from J, with 4 bases between. The CDR3 nucleotides read TGTGCCAGTAGTATAGGGATCACTGAAGCTTTCTTT. This codes for CASSIGITEAFF.

This clone appeared a few times. The same CDR3 can be traced to other DNA sequences in this sample. V is TRBV7-9 and J is TRBJ1-4; maybe TRBD1 (5 bases). The germline CDR1 and CDR2 sequences are SEHNR and FQNEAQ (reference sequence). The V and J ends lost 1 base and 8 bases respectively, with 14 bases between them. This CDR3 is built from 15 residues. This chain's CDR3 is CASSLEAGRGEKLFF. CDR3 DNA sequence: TGTGCCAGCAGCTTAGAGGCAGGGCGGGGAGAAAAACTGTTTTTT.

The chain uses TRBV6-1 and TRBJ1-3; TRBD1 might be the D (6 bases). Germline CDR1 is MNHNS and CDR2 is SASEGT. This CDR3 has 14 residues. V was shortened by 8 bases and J by 0 bases, with 11 bases between the two germline ends. The CDR3 DNA is TGTGCCAGCTCCGCCAGGGGCTCTGGAAACACCATATATTTT. This codes for CASSARGSGNTIYF.

This chain connects TRBV15 to TRBJ1-3; TRBD1 aligns across 8 bases. The CDR3 extends over 15 amino acids. V shed 5 bases and J 0 bases; nucleotides not matched to a gene: 3. CDR1 and CDR2 (germline): LNHNV, YYDKDF (reference sequence). The CDR3 DNA is TGTGCCACCAGCGGACAGGGTTCCTCTGGAAACACCATATATTTT. This translates into CATSGQGSSGNTIYF.

The chain carries TRBV30 and TRBJ1-3, with D possibly TRBD1 on 5 matching bases. V lost 4 bases, J lost 2 bases, and 12 bases lay in between. This CDR3 is built from 14 residues. Germline loops: CDR1 GTSNPN, CDR2 SVGIG (reference sequence). The CDR3 DNA follows: TGTGCCTGGAATTTTCTAGGGGCTGGAAACACCATATATTTT. Its protein is CAWNFLGAGNTIYF. The variable domain in full, completed from reference TRBV30 and TRBJ1-3, reads SQTIHQWPATLVQPVGSPLSLECTVEGTSNPNLYWYRQAAGRGLQLLFYSVGIGQISSEVPQNLSASRPQDRQFILSSKKLLLSDSGFYLCAWNFLGAGNTIYFGEGSWLTVV.

V is TRBV18 and J is TRBJ2-1; D is possibly TRBD2 (5 bases). This CDR3 has 14 amino acids. Trimming pared 5 bases from V and 6 bases from J, leaving 14 bases between. Germline-derived CDR1 and CDR2 are KGHSH and LQKENI. The CDR3 sequence is CASSARGLGNEQFF. The CDR3 bases are TGTGCCAGCTCAGCCCGGGGTCTAGGCAATGAGCAGTTCTTC.

The genes are TRBV30 and TRBJ2-1; TRBD2 matches 15 bases. The germline V gene encodes CDR1 GTSNPN and CDR2 SVGIG (reference sequence). V shed 3 bases and J 10 bases; nucleotides not matched to a gene: 7. The CDR3 is 15 amino acids. DNA of the CDR3: TGTGCCTGGAGCCCCGGGACTAGCGGGAGGTGGGAGCAGTTCTTC. The encoded protein is CAWSPGTSGRWEQFF.

This chain joins TRBV29-1 and TRBJ2-2, with D possibly TRBD2 on 6 matching bases. The length of the CDR3 is 15 residues. V dropped 0 bases and J dropped 6 bases, with 14 bases sitting between them. Germline V gene data show CDR1 as SQVTM and CDR2 as ANQGSEA. CDR3 in DNA: TGCAGCGTTGAAGATCGTTGGCGGGGTTCCGGGGAGCTGTTTTTT. This gives the protein CSVEDRWRGSGELFF.

This clone was seen only a few times. CDR3 DNA: TGCGCCAGCAGCTTGGCCGGCCAGGGAAGCACAGATACGCAGTATTTT. Amino acid sequence: CASSLAGQGSTDTQYF. The chain has TRBV5-1 and TRBJ2-3; D is possibly TRBD1 (5 bases). The CDR3 contains 16 residues. V lost 0 bases and J lost 0, with 11 bases in between. Germline V gene sequence: CDR1 SGHRS, CDR2 YFSETQ.

This clone was picked up a small number of times. The chain is built from TRBV2 and TRBJ1-4, with a possible D match to TRBD1 (5 bases). Germline loops: CDR1 SNHLY, CDR2 FYNNEI. This CDR3 contains 14 residues. Trimming left V 4 bases short and J 5 bases short, with 11 bases between. The CDR3 protein is CASSVRGGNEKLFF. The CDR3 DNA reads TGTGCCAGCAGTGTGCGGGGGGGAAATGAAAAACTGTTTTTT. The whole variable domain, filled in from reference TRBV2 and TRBJ1-4, reads EPEVTQTPSHQVTQMGQEVILRCVPISNHLYFYWYRQILGQKVEFLVSFYNNEISEKSEIFDDQFSVERPDGSNFTLKIRSTKLEDSAMYFCASSVRGGNEKLFFGSGTQLSVL.

This chain joins TRBV5-1 and TRBJ1-3; D call uncertain. This CDR3 has 16 residues. V shed 2 bases and J shed 0 bases, with 12 bases lying between them. Per the germline V gene, CDR1 is SGHRS and CDR2 is YFSETQ. The CDR3 region is CASSFGYEASGNTIYF. The CDR3 DNA sequence: TGCGCCAGCAGCTTCGGGTATGAAGCCTCTGGAAACACCATATATTTT.

The chain couples TRBV6-5 to TRBJ2-5; 14 bases line up with TRBD2. CDR1 and CDR2 from the germline V gene are MNHEY and SVGAGI. The CDR3 is 15 amino acids. The ends lost 5 bases at V and 1 base at J; junction bases unmatched: 0. CDR3 sequence (DNA): TGTGCCAGCAGTGGACTAGCGGGAGGCCAAGAGACCCAGTACTTC. This sequence encodes CASSGLAGGQETQYF.

V is TRBV4-3 and J is TRBJ2-1; TRBD2 matches 7 bases. Trimming took 4 bases from V and 8 from J; bases not matched to a gene: 8. The CDR3 has 14 residues. Germline loops: CDR1 LGHNA, CDR2 YSLEER. The CDR3 protein is CASSPLQGGDEQFF. In nucleotides, the CDR3 is TGCGCCAGCAGCCCCCTCCAGGGAGGGGATGAGCAGTTCTTC.

This chain links TRBV18 with TRBJ2-1; TRBD2 agrees at 10 bases. Germline V CDR1 and CDR2: KGHSH, LQKENI. After removal of 3 bases from V and 4 bases from J, the junction contained 3 bases not matched to a gene. The CDR3 spans 15 residues. The CDR3 DNA is TGTGCCAGCTCACCTCAGCGGGAGGGATACAATGAGCAGTTCTTC. It yields the protein CASSPQREGYNEQFF.

The genes are TRBV11-2 and TRBJ2-7; 11 positions match TRBD2. The CDR3 is 13 residues long. The germline CDR1 and CDR2 sequences are SGHAT and FQNNGV. V lost 4 bases and J lost 7; bases outside the gene matches: 3. The CDR3 coding sequence is TGTGCCAGCAGCTACAGGACTAGCGGGGAGCAGTACTTC. Amino acids: CASSYRTSGEQYF.

This clone was counted at least ten times. The chain uses TRBV7-9 and TRBJ1-1; no reliable D call. This CDR3 has 16 amino acids. Looked up from germline, CDR1 is SEHNR and CDR2 is FQNEAQ (reference sequence). Trimming removed 4 bases from V and 5 bases from J, with 20 bases in between. DNA of the CDR3: TGTGCCAGCAGCTCTAGGTTCCCCGGGCCCGGGACTGAAGCTTTCTTT. It codes for CASSSRFPGPGTEAFF.

The chain couples TRBV28 to TRBJ2-7; 7 nucleotides agree with TRBD2. Per the germline V gene, CDR1 is MDHEN and CDR2 is SYDVKM. V lost 6 bases and J lost 6; bases outside the gene matches: 14. The length of the CDR3 is 15 residues. CDR3 loop: CASSYLSGPSGEQYF. CDR3 bases: TGTGCCAGCAGCTACCTTAGCGGGCCCTCCGGCGAGCAGTACTTC. Variable domain in full (rest from reference TRBV28 and TRBJ2-7): DVKVTQSSRYLVKRTGEKVFLECVQDMDHENMFWYRQDPGLGLRLIYFSYDVKMKEKGDIPEGYSVSREKKERFSLILESASTNQTSMYLCASSYLSGPSGEQYFGPGTRLTVT.

The chain is built from TRBV6-1 and TRBJ2-5, with 7 bases that match TRBD2. The closer fit of TRBJ2-7 to the DNA end suggests the J call may be wrong. The CDR3 contains 14 residues. The V gene's germline CDR1 is MNHNS and CDR2 SASEGT. Here the CDR3 reads CASLGLSDSYEQYF. In DNA form, the CDR3 reads TGTGCCAGCCTGGGACTATCCGACTCCTACGAGCAGTACTTC.

The chain recombines TRBV12-5 with TRBJ2-2; 8 positions agree with TRBD2. Germline V gives CDR1 LGHNT, CDR2 FRNRAP. The CDR3 has 16 amino acids. J lost 3 bases, V lost 1 base, and 4 bases had no gene match. CDR3 sequence (DNA): TGTGCTAGTGGTTTGGGCTTAGCGGGATACACCGGGGAGCTGTTTTTT. Translation: CASGLGLAGYTGELFF.

This clone was detected only once. The V call is TRBV7-6, the J call TRBJ2-3, with 10 bases fitting TRBD2. There are 16 residues in the CDR3. The ends lost 5 bases at V and 3 bases at J; junction bases unmatched: 8. Germline V gives CDR1 SGHVS, CDR2 FNYEAQ. The CDR3 here is CASSRVASGSTDTQYF. Written as DNA, the CDR3 is TGTGCCAGCAGCCGGGTGGCTAGCGGGAGTACAGATACGCAGTATTTT.